Following are 20 T cell receptor beta chains from one sample sequenced in a study of post-analysis software for immune sequencing data. Study results and limitations: TRBV5-6, TRBV5-1 and TRBV20-1 were among a handful of TRBV segments more frequent in patients than controls.

Presence of unique molecular identifiers characterized the TCR beta cDNA libraries. TCRdb called the PCR reads again in MiXCR, with one record for every CDR3 protein. The table includes a few hundred thousand distinct CDR3 sequences, 34% detected once. No antigen has been assigned to these receptors. The sequenced material came from blood. The receptor source for this set is a girl aged 2-17 years with multiple sclerosis.

As regards this clonotype: One end of the junction does not line up with germline, which may come from a read error. The J gene is TRBJ2-4, the V gene TRBV6-5; 7 bases match TRBD1. TRBJ2-7 matches the DNA end more closely, so the J call is doubtful. Germline V gene lookup returns CDR1 MNHEY and CDR2 SVGAGI. The CDR3 consists of 13 residues. In nucleotides, the CDR3 is TGTGTCAGCAGTCGACAGGGTTCCTACGAGCAGTACTTC. Encoded protein: CVSSRQGSYEQYF.

This clonotype was recorded a few times. The chain links TRBV20-1 to TRBJ2-5, with D maybe TRBD2 (6 bases). The V gene lost 1 base and the J gene lost 0 bases, with 12 bases spanning the gap. There are 15 residues in the CDR3. Germline CDR1 reads DFQATT; CDR2 reads SNEGSKA (reference sequence). The CDR3: CSARAPSAYQETQYF. CDR3 nucleotides: TGCAGTGCTAGAGCCCCTAGCGCCTACCAAGAGACCCAGTACTTC.

This clonotype was observed a handful of times. This chain joins TRBV29-1 and TRBJ2-2; 10 positions match TRBD1. The germline V gene encodes CDR1 SQVTM and CDR2 ANQGSEA. This CDR3 is built from 13 residues. CDR3: CSADRGLSGELFF. For the CDR3, the DNA is TGCAGTGCAGACAGGGGGCTTAGCGGGGAGCTGTTTTTT.

This clonotype was observed a few times. The chain links TRBV2 to TRBJ1-1, with D maybe TRBD1 (5 bases). This CDR3 has 14 amino acids. V was shortened by 10 bases and J by 5 bases, with 20 bases between the two germline ends. Germline V gives CDR1 SNHLY, CDR2 FYNNEI. In DNA form, the CDR3 reads TGTGCCACTAATCTCCGGGACGTACCTACTGAAGCTTTCTTT. Translation gives CATNLRDVPTEAFF.

This chain joins TRBV2 and TRBJ2-7; 7 positions agree with TRBD2. The J call may be faulty, since TRBJ2-5 better matches the DNA end. In germline, CDR1 is SNHLY, CDR2 FYNNEI. This CDR3 is built from 13 residues. This chain's CDR3 is CASIGLGSGTQYF. CDR3 DNA sequence: TGTGCCAGCATTGGACTAGGTTCAGGGACCCAGTACTTC.

The chain links TRBV29-1 to TRBJ2-7; TRBD1 agrees at 8 bases. V dropped 4 bases and J dropped 7; count of bases not matched to a gene: 15. The length of the CDR3 is 15 residues. CDR1 is SQVTM, CDR2 ANQGSEA, per germline. The CDR3 DNA reads as TGCAGCGTTGTCTTCTGTAGGACAGGGACGAGTGAGCAGTACTTC. This encodes CSVVFCRTGTSEQYF.

In its sample, this clonotype was seen a few times. The chain joins TRBV5-1 to TRBJ2-1, with D unresolved. V lost 0 bases and J 5 bases, leaving 6 bases between the germline ends. This CDR3 contains 13 residues. Germline V gives CDR1 SGHRS, CDR2 YFSETQ. CDR3 sequence: CASSLADHNEQFF. CDR3 DNA sequence: TGCGCCAGCAGCTTGGCGGATCACAATGAGCAGTTCTTC.

The chain recombines TRBV6-1 with TRBJ2-5, with TRBD1 identical over 8 bases. This CDR3 comprises 15 residues. Trimming at V came to 4 bases and at J to 4 bases, leaving 8 bases not matched to a gene. Germline assignment: CDR1 MNHNS and CDR2 SASEGT. CDR3 nucleotide sequence: TGTGCCAGCAGTGGGACGACAGGGGTGTCAGAGACCCAGTACTTC. It specifies CASSGTTGVSETQYF.

In this sample, this clonotype turned up once. CDR3 DNA: TGTGCCAGCAGTGAAAAGAACTCTGGGGCCAACGTCCTGACTTTC. This encodes CASSEKNSGANVLTF. The genes are TRBV6-1 and TRBJ2-6; D remains ambiguous. The ends were cut back, 2 bases at V and 0 bases at J, with 5 bases in the middle. Germline assignment: CDR1 MNHNS and CDR2 SASEGT. This CDR3 spans 15 amino acids.

This clonotype was seen only a few times. V gene TRBV29-1 combines with J gene TRBJ1-2; tentative D call: TRBD1 (5 bases). The germline gives CDR1 SQVTM, CDR2 ANQGSEA. V shed 0 bases and J shed 9 bases, with 11 bases lying between them. The CDR3 loop spans 12 amino acids. DNA of the CDR3: TGCAGCGTTGAAGAGTCCGGGGGGAGCTACACCTTC. The encoded protein is CSVEESGGSYTF.

The rearrangement uses TRBV20-1 and TRBJ2-4; TRBD1 matches 10 bases. V shed 1 base, J shed 5 bases, and the junction held 5 bases outside the gene matches. Germline values: CDR1 DFQATT, CDR2 SNEGSKA (reference sequence). The CDR3 is 15 amino acids. The chain's CDR3 is CSARGEGTGENIQYF. The CDR3 DNA reads as TGCAGTGCTAGAGGGGAAGGGACAGGGGAAAACATTCAGTACTTC.

V gene TRBV12-3 or TRBV12-4 combines with J gene TRBJ2-5; 10 bases are shared with TRBD2. The CDR3 covers 16 residues. Unmatched junction bases numbered 7, after V lost 4 bases and J lost 2 bases. The CDR3 DNA follows: TGTGCCAGCAGTTCGGGAGCGGGGGGGCCACAAGAGACCCAGTACTTC. Encoded protein: CASSSGAGGPQETQYF.

A note on this clonotype: A much larger clone sits a single nucleotide away, making a read error possible. The chain recombines TRBV29-1 with TRBJ2-7, with 8 bases identical to TRBD2. CDR3 length equals 12 residues. Germline V gene data show CDR1 as SQVTM and CDR2 as ANQGSEA. The CDR3 nucleotides are TGCTGTATATCGGGGGGGCCGGGCGAGCAGTACTTC. Amino acids: CCISGGPGEQYF.

V and J are TRBV2 and TRBJ1-1; a weak D match, TRBD1 (5 bases). The CDR3 contains 14 residues. V was pared by 3 bases and J by 0 bases, with 8 bases between. Germline V gene data show CDR1 as SNHLY and CDR2 as FYNNEI. The DNA of the CDR3 is TGTGCCAGCAGTGATGCAGGGATGAACACTGAAGCTTTCTTT. It codes for CASSDAGMNTEAFF.

The chain uses TRBV20-1 and TRBJ2-1; no clear D. The CDR3 has 15 amino acids. Trimming removed 0 bases from V and 0 bases from J, with 9 bases in between. Per germline, CDR1 DFQATT and CDR2 SNEGSKA (reference sequence). The CDR3 is CSARDPKSSYNEQFF. The CDR3 bases are TGCAGTGCTAGAGACCCGAAGAGCTCCTACAATGAGCAGTTCTTC.

The sample holds many counts of this clonotype. This rearrangement joins TRBV10-3 to TRBJ2-5; 7 bases align to TRBD1. The length of the CDR3 is 12 residues. With V trimmed by 10 bases and J by 4 bases, 6 bases remained unmatched. The germline gives CDR1 ENHRY, CDR2 SYGVKD. CDR3 coding DNA: TGTGCCACCTTTTCAGGGGGAGAGACCCAGTACTTC. Amino acid sequence: CATFSGGETQYF.

CDR3 bases: TGCGCCAGCAGCCCAGAGGACAGGTCGTCCGGGACCCAGTACTTC. It yields the protein CASSPEDRSSGTQYF. The chain combines TRBV4-1 with TRBJ2-5; the match to TRBD1 covers 7 bases. The CDR3 has 15 amino acids. J gave up 7 bases and V 4 bases, and 12 bases lay outside the gene matches. The germline V gene encodes CDR1 MGHRA and CDR2 YSYEKL.

This clonotype was counted at least ten times. The V call is TRBV20-1, the J call TRBJ2-7, with 8 bases that match TRBD2. This CDR3 has 14 amino acids. Germline CDR1 reads DFQATT; CDR2 reads SNEGSKA (reference sequence). The V and J ends lost 3 bases and 5 bases, in that order; junction bases with no gene match: 9. CDR3 sequence (DNA): TGCAGTGCTAGTAAGGTAGCGGGGCTTAACGAGCAGTACTTC. Translated: CSASKVAGLNEQYF.

V and J are TRBV29-1 and TRBJ1-2, with 9 nucleotides matching TRBD1. Germline V gene sequence: CDR1 SQVTM, CDR2 ANQGSEA. The CDR3 is made up of 13 amino acids. V lost 7 bases and J lost 7; bases outside the gene matches: 10. DNA for the CDR3: TGCAGCGCCTTACAGGGGGCGACCTCTGGCTACACCTTC. Translation: CSALQGATSGYTF.

The V gene is TRBV28, the J gene TRBJ1-2; weak D call: TRBD1 (6 bases). CDR3 size: 15 residues. Trimming took off 3 bases at V and 0 bases at J, with 11 bases between the two ends. Germline-derived CDR1 and CDR2 are MDHEN and SYDVKM. CDR3: CASSFQGLANYGYTF. In DNA form, the CDR3 reads TGTGCCAGCAGTTTCCAGGGGTTGGCTAACTATGGCTACACCTTC.